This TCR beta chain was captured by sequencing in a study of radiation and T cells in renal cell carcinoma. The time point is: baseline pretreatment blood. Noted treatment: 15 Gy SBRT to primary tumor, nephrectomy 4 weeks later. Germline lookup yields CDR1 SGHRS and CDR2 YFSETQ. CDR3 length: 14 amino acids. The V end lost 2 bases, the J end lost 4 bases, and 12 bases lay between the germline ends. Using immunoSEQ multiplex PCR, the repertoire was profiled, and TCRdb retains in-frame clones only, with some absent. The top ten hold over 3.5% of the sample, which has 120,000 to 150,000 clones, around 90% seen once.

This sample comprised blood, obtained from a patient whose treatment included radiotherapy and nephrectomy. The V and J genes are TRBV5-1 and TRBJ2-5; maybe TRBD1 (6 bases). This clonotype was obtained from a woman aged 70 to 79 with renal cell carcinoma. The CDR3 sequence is CASSLQGSSETQYF. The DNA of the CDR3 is TGCGCCAGCAGCTTACAGGGTTCGTCAGAGACCCAGTACTTC.